This is a list of T cell receptor beta chains from one sample in a study of cytomegalovirus exposure and HLA in healthy donors. Some clones are missing from TCRdb's copy, which holds only in-frame ones; the method was immunoSEQ multiplex PCR. The sample carries 65,000 to 85,000 clones, around a tenth recorded once. Sequencing used PBMCs. These receptors were obtained from a man in his 60s in good health and CMV-seropositive. CDR3s include the opening cysteine and the closing phenylalanine or tryptophan. A D gene is named only where the DNA matches it firmly. Size is omitted from some rows. Given values are once, few, many or a class for expanded clones.

D: .; J: TRBJ1-4; size: .; V: TRBV15; CDR3: CATSRDIGKLFF; DNA: TGTGCCACCAGCAGGGACATCGGAAAACTGTTTTTT
D: .; J: TRBJ2-1; size: .; V: TRBV4-1; CDR3: CASSQLTRDNEQFF; DNA: TGCGCCAGCAGCCAGCTGACTAGGGACAATGAGCAGTTCTTC
D: .; J: TRBJ2-3; size: .; V: TRBV29-1; CDR3: CSVGLALTSTDTQYF; DNA: TGCAGCGTCGGTCTAGCGCTAACTAGCACAGATACGCAGTATTTT
D: TRBD2; J: TRBJ2-3; size: .; V: TRBV14; CDR3: CASSLSGGSTDAQYF; DNA: TGTGCCAGCAGCCTTAGCGGGGGGAGCACAGATGCGCAGTATTTT
D: .; J: TRBJ1-2; size: few; V: TRBV27; CDR3: CASSPTGAYGYTF; DNA: TGTGCCAGCAGTCCGACAGGCGCCTATGGCTACACCTTC
D: .; J: TRBJ1-1; size: few; V: TRBV10-3; CDR3: CAISDGPQMNTEAFF; DNA: TGTGCCATCAGTGATGGCCCTCAGATGAACACTGAAGCTTTCTTT
D: .; J: TRBJ1-1; size: few; V: TRBV6-6; CDR3: CASRTHANTEAFF; DNA: TGTGCCAGCAGGACACATGCGAACACTGAGGCTTTCTTT
D: .; J: TRBJ1-2; size: .; V: TRBV28; CDR3: CASSTLGANPGDYGYTF; DNA: TGTGCCAGCAGTACCCTTGGGGCCAACCCTGGGGACTATGGCTACACCTTC
D: .; J: TRBJ2-7; size: few; V: TRBV27; CDR3: CASSLAASRSYEQYF; DNA: TGTGCCAGCAGTTTAGCAGCTTCTAGGTCCTACGAGCAGTACTTC
D: TRBD1; J: TRBJ1-2; size: .; V: TRBV4-2; CDR3: CASSPTGGGGYTF; DNA: TGTGCCAGCAGCCCCACAGGGGGAGGTGGCTACACCTTC
D: .; J: TRBJ1-1; size: .; V: TRBV7-9; CDR3: CASSTQWGDTEAFF; DNA: TGTGCCAGCAGCACCCAATGGGGAGACACTGAAGCTTTCTTT
D: .; J: TRBJ2-1; size: .; V: TRBV27; CDR3: CASSLQAGQFF; DNA: TGTGCCAGCAGCTTACAGGCCGGGCAGTTCTTC
D: .; J: TRBJ2-3; size: few; V: TRBV11-1; CDR3: CASSPDRGGPDTQYF; DNA: TGTGCCAGCAGCCCCGACAGGGGAGGGCCAGATACGCAGTATTTT
D: .; J: TRBJ1-5; size: .; V: TRBV5-8; CDR3: CASSFNIQEVDQPQHF; DNA: TGTGCCAGCAGCTTTAACATCCAGGAAGTGGATCAGCCCCAGCATTTT
D: .; J: TRBJ2-6; size: .; V: TRBV5-1; CDR3: CASSIATGSGANVLTF; DNA: TGCGCCAGCAGCATAGCTACAGGGTCGGGGGCCAACGTCCTGACTTTC
D: .; J: TRBJ1-1; size: few; V: TRBV19; CDR3: CASSIGFQGNTEAFF; DNA: TGTGCCAGTAGTATAGGTTTTCAGGGGAACACTGAAGCTTTCTTT
D: .; J: TRBJ2-7; size: few; V: TRBV11-2; CDR3: CASSSRTETTYEQYF; DNA: TGTGCCAGCAGCTCCCGGACAGAAACAACCTACGAGCAGTACTTC
D: TRBD1; J: TRBJ2-1; size: .; V: TRBV10-2; CDR3: CASCRTGEYNEQFF; DNA: TGCGCCAGCTGTAGGACAGGGGAATACAATGAGCAGTTCTTC
D: TRBD1; J: TRBJ1-4; size: .; V: TRBV12-5; CDR3: CASGSRQGPEKLFF; DNA: TGTGCTAGTGGTTCAAGACAGGGACCCGAAAAACTGTTTTTT
D: TRBD2; J: TRBJ2-1; size: few; V: TRBV27; CDR3: CASTGLAKIEQFF; DNA: TGTGCCAGCACCGGACTAGCAAAGATTGAGCAGTTCTTC
D: TRBD2; J: TRBJ2-1; size: .; V: TRBV30; CDR3: CAWGSGGAYNEQFF; DNA: TGTGCCTGGGGTAGCGGGGGGGCTTACAATGAGCAGTTCTTC
D: .; J: TRBJ1-5; size: .; V: TRBV28; CDR3: CASRQDLSNQPQHF; DNA: TGTGCCAGCAGACAGGACCTGAGCAATCAGCCCCAGCATTTT
D: .; J: TRBJ1-5; size: .; V: TRBV30; CDR3: CAWSVVGPAGDQPQHF; DNA: TGTGCCTGGAGTGTTGTGGGGCCCGCAGGAGATCAGCCCCAGCATTTT
D: .; J: TRBJ2-3; size: .; V: TRBV10-1; CDR3: CASSDRSTDTQYF; DNA: TGCGCCAGCAGCGACAGAAGCACAGATACGCAGTATTTT
D: TRBD1; J: TRBJ2-5; size: .; V: TRBV7-6; CDR3: CASSLTRTGVETQYF; DNA: TGTGCCAGCAGCTTAACCCGGACAGGGGTCGAGACCCAGTACTTC
D: TRBD2; J: TRBJ2-2; size: few; V: TRBV5-4; CDR3: CASSSLAGAGTGELFF; DNA: TGTGCCAGCAGCTCACTAGCGGGAGCCGGCACCGGGGAGCTGTTTTTT
D: .; J: TRBJ1-5; size: .; V: TRBV2; CDR3: CASSASYNQPQHF; DNA: TGTGCCAGCAGTGCGAGTTACAATCAGCCCCAGCATTTT
D: TRBD2; J: TRBJ2-2; size: .; V: TRBV10-3; CDR3: CATLSAGGATGELFF; DNA: TGTGCCACCCTCTCGGCGGGAGGGGCCACCGGGGAGCTGTTTTTT
D: .; J: TRBJ2-1; size: .; V: TRBV29-1; CDR3: CSVAQGLSYNEQFF; DNA: TGCAGCGTTGCACAGGGCCTTTCCTACAATGAGCAGTTCTTC
D: .; J: TRBJ2-1; size: .; V: TRBV7-8; CDR3: CASSLATSMNEQFF; DNA: TGTGCCAGCAGCTTAGCGACTAGTATGAATGAGCAGTTCTTC
D: .; J: TRBJ2-2; size: .; V: TRBV7-3; CDR3: CASSQIGGPGELFF; DNA: TGTGCCAGCAGCCAAATCGGGGGGCCCGGGGAGCTGTTTTTT
D: .; J: TRBJ1-5; size: few; V: TRBV7-9; CDR3: CASSLAGAGQPQHF; DNA: TGTGCCAGCAGCTTAGCAGGGGCAGGGCAGCCCCAGCATTTT
D: TRBD1; J: TRBJ2-1; size: .; V: TRBV6-1; CDR3: CASSETGHLFNEQFF; DNA: TGTGCCAGCAGTGAGACAGGGCATCTCTTCAATGAGCAGTTCTTC
D: .; J: TRBJ2-7; size: .; V: TRBV19; CDR3: CASSPRSTAGSYEQYF; DNA: TGTGCCAGTAGTCCAAGGTCAACCGCGGGCTCCTACGAGCAGTACTTC
D: TRBD1; J: TRBJ2-5; size: .; V: TRBV28; CDR3: CASSQDRGRETQYF; DNA: TGTGCCAGCAGCCAGGACAGGGGCCGGGAGACCCAGTACTTC